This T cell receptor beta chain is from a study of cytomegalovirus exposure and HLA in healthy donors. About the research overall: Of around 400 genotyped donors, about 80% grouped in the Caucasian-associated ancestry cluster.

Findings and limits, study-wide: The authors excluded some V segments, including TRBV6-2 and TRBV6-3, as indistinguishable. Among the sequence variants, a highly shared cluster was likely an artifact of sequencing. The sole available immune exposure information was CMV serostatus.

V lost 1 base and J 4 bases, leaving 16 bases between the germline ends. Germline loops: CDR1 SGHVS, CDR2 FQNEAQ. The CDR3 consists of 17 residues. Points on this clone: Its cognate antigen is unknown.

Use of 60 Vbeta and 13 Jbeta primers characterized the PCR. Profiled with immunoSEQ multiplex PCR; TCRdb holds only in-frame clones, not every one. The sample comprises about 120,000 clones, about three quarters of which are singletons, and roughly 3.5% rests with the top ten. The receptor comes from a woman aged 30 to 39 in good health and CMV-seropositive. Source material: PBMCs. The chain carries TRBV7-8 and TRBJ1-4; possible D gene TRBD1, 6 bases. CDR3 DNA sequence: TGTGCCAGCAGCTTAGTCCTAGGGGGACATAGTAATGAAAAACTGTTTTTT. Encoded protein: CASSLVLGGHSNEKLFF. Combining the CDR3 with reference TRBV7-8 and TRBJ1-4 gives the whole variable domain GAGVSQSPRYKVAKRGQDVALRCDPISGHVSLFWYQQALGQGPEFLTYFQNEAQLDKSGLPSDRFFAERPEGSVSTLKIQRTQQEDSAVYLCASSLVLGGHSNEKLFFGSGTQLSVL.